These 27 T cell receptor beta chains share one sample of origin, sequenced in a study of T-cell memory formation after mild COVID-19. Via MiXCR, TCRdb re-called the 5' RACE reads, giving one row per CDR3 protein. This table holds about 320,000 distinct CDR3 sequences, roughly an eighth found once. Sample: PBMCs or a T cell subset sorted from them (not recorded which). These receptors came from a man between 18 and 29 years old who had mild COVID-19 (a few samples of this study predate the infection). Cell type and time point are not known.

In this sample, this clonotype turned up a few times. Written as DNA, the CDR3 is TGTGCCAGCAGTGAAAGGCAGGGTATCGAGCAGTACTTC. The encoded protein is CASSERQGIEQYF. The rearrangement links TRBV2 to TRBJ2-7, with D possibly being TRBD1 (5 bases). Trimming removed 2 bases from V and 6 bases from J, with 11 bases in between. Per germline, CDR1 SNHLY and CDR2 FYNNEI. This CDR3 spans 13 amino acids.

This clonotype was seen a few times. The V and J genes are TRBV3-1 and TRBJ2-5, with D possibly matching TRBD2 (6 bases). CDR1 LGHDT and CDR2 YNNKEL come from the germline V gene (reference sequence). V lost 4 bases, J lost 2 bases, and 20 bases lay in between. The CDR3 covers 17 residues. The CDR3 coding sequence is TGTGCCAGCAGCCTAAGCGGGCTAGGCCCAAAGCAAGAGACCCAGTACTTC. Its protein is CASSLSGLGPKQETQYF.

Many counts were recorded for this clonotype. CDR3: CASSDSSSGANVLTF. The CDR3 DNA follows: TGTGCCAGCAGTGACTCCAGCTCTGGGGCCAACGTCCTGACTTTC. The gene calls are TRBV6-4 and TRBJ2-6; no definite D call. The CDR3 consists of 15 residues. CDR1 is MRHNA, CDR2 SNTAGT, per germline. V dropped 0 bases and J dropped 0 bases, with 3 bases sitting between them.

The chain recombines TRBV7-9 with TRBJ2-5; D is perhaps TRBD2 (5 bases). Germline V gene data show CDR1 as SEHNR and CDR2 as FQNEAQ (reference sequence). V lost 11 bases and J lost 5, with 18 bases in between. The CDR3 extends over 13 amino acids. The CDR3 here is CACEGPPWETQYF. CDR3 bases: TGTGCCTGTGAGGGTCCACCATGGGAGACCCAGTACTTC.

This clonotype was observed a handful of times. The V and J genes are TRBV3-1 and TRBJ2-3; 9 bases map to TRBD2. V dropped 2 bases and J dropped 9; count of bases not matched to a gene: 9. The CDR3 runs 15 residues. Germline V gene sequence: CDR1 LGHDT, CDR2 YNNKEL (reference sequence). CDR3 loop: CASSQRIASGGTQYF. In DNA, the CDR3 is TGTGCCAGCAGCCAACGAATCGCGAGCGGGGGGACGCAGTATTTT.

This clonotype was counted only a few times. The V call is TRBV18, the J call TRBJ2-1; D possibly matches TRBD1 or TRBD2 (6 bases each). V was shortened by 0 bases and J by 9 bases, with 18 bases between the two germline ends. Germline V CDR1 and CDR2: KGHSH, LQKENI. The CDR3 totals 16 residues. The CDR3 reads CASSPPAPGEVGEQFF. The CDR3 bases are TGTGCCAGCTCACCACCGGCTCCAGGGGAGGTTGGTGAGCAGTTCTTC.

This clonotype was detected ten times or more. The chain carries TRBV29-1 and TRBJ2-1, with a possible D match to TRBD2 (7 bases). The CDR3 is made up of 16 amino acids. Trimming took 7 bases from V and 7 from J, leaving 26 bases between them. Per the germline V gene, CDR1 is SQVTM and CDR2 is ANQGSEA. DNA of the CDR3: TGCAGCGCCGGGGGAGGGGGACCCCCGTCGGGAAATGAGCAGTTCTTC. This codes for CSAGGGGPPSGNEQFF.

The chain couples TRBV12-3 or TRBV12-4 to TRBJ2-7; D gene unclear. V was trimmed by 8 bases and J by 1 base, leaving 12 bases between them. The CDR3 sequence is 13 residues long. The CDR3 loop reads CASGLGTSYEQYF. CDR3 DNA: TGTGCCAGCGGGCTAGGTACTTCCTACGAGCAGTACTTC.

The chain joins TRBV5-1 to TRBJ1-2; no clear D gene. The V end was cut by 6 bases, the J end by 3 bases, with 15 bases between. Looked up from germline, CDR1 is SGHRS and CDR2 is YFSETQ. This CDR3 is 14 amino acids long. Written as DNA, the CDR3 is TGCGCCAGCAAGAGGTCCGACGGTGACTATGGCTACACCTTC. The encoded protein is CASKRSDGDYGYTF.

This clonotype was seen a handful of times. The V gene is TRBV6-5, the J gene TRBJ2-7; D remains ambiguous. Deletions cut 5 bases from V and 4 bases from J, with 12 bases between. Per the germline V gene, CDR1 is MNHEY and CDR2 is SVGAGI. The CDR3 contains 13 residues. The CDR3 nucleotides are TGTGCCAGCAGTCCCGGACCTTTGTACGAGCAGTACGTC. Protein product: CASSPGPLYEQYV.

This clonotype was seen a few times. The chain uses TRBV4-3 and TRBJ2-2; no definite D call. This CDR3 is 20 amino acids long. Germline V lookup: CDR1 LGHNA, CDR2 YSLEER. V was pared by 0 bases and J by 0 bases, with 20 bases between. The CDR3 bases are TGCGCCAGCAGCCAAGAGAGGTTGGCAGCATGGTTCGCGAACACCGGGGAGCTGTTTTTT. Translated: CASSQERLAAWFANTGELFF.

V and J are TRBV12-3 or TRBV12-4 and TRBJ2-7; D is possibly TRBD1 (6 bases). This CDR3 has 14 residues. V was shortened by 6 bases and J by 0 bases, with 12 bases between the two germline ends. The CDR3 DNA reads TGTGCCAGCAGAAGGACAGCCAGCTCCTACGAGCAGTACTTC. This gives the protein CASRRTASSYEQYF.

The CDR3 region has the DNA TGTGCCAGCAAAATGGACAGCAACTATGGCTACACCTTC. Amino acid sequence: CASKMDSNYGYTF. The rearrangement joins TRBV12-3 or TRBV12-4 to TRBJ1-2; weak D call: TRBD1 (6 bases). CDR3 size: 13 residues. V lost 7 bases and J lost 2, with 11 bases in between.

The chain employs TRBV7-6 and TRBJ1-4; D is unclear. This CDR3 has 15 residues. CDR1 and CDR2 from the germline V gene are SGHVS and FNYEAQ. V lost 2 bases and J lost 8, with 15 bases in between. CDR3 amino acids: CASSLTQLTREKLFF. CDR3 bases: TGTGCCAGCAGCTTAACACAGCTAACCCGAGAAAAACTGTTTTTT.

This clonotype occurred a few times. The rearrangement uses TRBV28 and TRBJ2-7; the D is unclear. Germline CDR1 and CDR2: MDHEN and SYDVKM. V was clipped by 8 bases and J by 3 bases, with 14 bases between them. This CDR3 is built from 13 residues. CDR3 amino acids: CASSTNQVYEQYF. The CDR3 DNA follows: TGTGCCAGCTCGACAAACCAGGTCTACGAGCAGTACTTC.

This CDR3 reads CASSLNVNQPQHF. CDR3 nucleotides: TGTGCCAGCAGCTTAAATGTCAATCAGCCCCAGCATTTT. V usage is TRBV7-6 and J usage is TRBJ1-5; no definite D call. The CDR3 loop spans 13 amino acids. Germline V gene data show CDR1 as SGHVS and CDR2 as FNYEAQ. Trimming took off 2 bases at V and 3 bases at J, with 5 bases between the two ends.

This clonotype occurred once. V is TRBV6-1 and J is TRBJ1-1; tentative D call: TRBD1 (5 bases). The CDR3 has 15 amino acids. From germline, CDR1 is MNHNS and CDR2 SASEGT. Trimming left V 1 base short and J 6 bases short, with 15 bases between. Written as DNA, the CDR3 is TGTGCCAGCAGTGAAGTTGCCCCATGGGGGGCTGAAGCTTTCTTT. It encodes CASSEVAPWGAEAFF.

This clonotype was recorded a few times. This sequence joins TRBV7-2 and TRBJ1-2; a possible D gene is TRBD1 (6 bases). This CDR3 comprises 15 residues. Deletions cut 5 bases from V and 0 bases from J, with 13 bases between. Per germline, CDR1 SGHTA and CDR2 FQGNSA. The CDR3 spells CASSTSTGTNYGYTF. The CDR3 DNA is TGTGCCAGCAGCACCTCAACAGGGACTAACTATGGCTACACCTTC.

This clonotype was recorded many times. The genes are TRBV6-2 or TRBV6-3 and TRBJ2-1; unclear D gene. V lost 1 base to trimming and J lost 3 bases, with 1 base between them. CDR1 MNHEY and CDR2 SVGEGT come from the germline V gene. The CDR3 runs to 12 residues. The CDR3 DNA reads TGTGCCAGCAGTTACTACTACAATGAGCAGTTCTTC. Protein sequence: CASSYYYNEQFF.

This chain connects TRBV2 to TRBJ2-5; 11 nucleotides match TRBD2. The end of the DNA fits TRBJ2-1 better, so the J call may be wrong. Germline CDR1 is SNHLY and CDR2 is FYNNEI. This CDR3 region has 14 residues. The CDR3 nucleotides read TGTGCCAGCAGCCTAGCGGGGGGACACAATGAGCAGTTCTTC. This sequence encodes CASSLAGGHNEQFF.

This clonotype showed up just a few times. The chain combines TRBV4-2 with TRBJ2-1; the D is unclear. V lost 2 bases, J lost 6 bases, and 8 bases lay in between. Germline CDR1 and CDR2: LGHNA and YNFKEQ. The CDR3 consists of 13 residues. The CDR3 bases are TGTGCCAGCAGCCAAACTAAGTCCAATGAGCAGTTCTTC. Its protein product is CASSQTKSNEQFF.

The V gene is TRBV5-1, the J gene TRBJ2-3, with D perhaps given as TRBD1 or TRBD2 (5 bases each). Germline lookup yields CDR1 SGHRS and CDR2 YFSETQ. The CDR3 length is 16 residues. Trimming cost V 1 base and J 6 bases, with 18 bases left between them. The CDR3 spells CASSLRGALQPDTQYF. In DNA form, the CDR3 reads TGCGCCAGCAGCTTGAGAGGGGCGCTCCAGCCGGATACGCAGTATTTT.

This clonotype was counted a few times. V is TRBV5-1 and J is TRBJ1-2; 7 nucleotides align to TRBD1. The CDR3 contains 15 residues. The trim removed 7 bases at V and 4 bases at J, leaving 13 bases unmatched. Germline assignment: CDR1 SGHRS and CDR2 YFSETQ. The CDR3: CASSPQPGQRYGYTF. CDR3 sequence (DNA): TGCGCCAGCTCCCCTCAACCGGGACAGCGCTATGGCTACACCTTC.

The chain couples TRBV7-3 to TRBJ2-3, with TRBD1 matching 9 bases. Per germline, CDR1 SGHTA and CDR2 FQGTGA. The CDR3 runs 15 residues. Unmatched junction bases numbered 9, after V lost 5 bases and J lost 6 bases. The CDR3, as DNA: TGTGCCAGCAGCGGGGGACAGGGTTCTGATGATACGCAGTATTTT. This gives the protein CASSGGQGSDDTQYF.

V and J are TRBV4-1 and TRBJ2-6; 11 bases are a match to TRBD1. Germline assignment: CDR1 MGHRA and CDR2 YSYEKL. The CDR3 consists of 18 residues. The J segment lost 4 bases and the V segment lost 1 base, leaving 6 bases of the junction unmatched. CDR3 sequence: CASSQGTGGSTGANVLTF. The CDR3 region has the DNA TGCGCCAGCAGCCAAGGGACAGGGGGCAGTACAGGGGCCAACGTCCTGACTTTC.

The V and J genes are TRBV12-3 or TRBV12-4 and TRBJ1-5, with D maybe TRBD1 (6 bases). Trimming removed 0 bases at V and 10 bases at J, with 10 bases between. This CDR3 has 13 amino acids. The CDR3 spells CASSLAQGQPQHF. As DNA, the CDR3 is TGTGCCAGCAGTTTAGCGCAGGGGCAACCCCAGCATTTT.

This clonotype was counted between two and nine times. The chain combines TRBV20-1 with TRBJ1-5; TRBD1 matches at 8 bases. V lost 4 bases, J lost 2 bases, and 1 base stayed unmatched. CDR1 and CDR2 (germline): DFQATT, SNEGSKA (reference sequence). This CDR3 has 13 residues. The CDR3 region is CSATDRGNQPQHF. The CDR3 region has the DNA TGCAGTGCTACGGACAGGGGCAATCAGCCCCAGCATTTT.